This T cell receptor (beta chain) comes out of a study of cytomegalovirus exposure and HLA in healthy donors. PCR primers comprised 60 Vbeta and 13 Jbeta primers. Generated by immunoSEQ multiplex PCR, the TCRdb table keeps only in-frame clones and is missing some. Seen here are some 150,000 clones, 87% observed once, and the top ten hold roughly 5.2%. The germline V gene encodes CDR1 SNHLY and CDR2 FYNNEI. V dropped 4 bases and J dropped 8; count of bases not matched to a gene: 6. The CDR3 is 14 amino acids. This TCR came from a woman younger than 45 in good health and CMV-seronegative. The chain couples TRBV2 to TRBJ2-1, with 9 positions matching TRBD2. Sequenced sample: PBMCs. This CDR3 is CASSASSGVYEQFF. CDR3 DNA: TGTGCCAGCAGTGCCTCTAGCGGGGTCTATGAGCAGTTCTTC.